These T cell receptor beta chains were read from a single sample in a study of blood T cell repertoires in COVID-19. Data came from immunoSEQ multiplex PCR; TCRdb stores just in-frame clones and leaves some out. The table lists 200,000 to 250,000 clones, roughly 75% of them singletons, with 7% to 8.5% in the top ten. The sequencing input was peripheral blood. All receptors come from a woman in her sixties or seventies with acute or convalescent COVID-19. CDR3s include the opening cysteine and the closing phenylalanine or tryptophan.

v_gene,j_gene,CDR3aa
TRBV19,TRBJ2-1,CASSMSENEQFF
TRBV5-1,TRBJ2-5,CASSRGGPGQETQYF
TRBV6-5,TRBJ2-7,CASTAGTSNLEQYF
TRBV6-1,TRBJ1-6,CASSEQHLVGSYNSPLHF
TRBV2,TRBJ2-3,CASSFMGLRTDTQYF
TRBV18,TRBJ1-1,CASSAANRGRGTEAFF
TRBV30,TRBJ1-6,CASQTGVNSPLHF
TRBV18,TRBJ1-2,CASSPGQGNTF
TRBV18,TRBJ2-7,CASSLGGGVDEQYF
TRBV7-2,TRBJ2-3,CASSPLGGGNTDTQYF
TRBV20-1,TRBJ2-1,CSAAFVDEQFF
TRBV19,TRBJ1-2,CASTEEDRVSIRYGYTF
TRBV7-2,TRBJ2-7,CASRGGLAGGNEQYF
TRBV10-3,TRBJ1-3,CASGRGTGGSGNTIYF
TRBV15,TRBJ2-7,CATSRDYDRRYEQYF
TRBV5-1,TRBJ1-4,CASSPGDANEKLFF
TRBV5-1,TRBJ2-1,CASSLLWVPEGWRGATYNEQFF
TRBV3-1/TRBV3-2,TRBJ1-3,CASSHSSGNTIYF
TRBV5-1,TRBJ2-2,CASSFPAGELFF
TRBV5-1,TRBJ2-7,CASSAGTGPLHEQYF
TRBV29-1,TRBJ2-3,CSVGRAGATDTQYF
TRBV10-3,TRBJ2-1,CAISGTSGGTYNEQFF
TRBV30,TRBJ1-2,CAWSPGNYGYTF
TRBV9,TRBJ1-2,CASSRSDRAALYGYTF
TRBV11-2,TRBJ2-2,CASSSRETGELFF
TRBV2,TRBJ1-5,CASSRGSNQPQHF
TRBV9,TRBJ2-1,CATSRGGIFNEQFF